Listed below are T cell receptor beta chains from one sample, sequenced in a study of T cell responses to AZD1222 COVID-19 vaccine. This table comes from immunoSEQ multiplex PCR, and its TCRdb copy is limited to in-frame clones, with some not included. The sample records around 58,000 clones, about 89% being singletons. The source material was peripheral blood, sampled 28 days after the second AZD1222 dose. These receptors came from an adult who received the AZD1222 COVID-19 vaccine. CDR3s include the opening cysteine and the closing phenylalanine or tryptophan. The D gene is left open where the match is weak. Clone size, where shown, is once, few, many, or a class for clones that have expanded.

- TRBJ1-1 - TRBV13 TGTGCCAGCAGCTCTAAATCGGGGGGGAAGACTGAAGCTTTCTTT CASSSKSGGKTEAFF
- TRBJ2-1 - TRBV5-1 TGCGCCAGCAGGTGGGGGGCGGGAGAAGGGGATGAGCAGTTCTTC CASRWGAGEGDEQFF
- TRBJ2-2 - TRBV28 TGTGCCAGCAGTTTGGGGTTGGGGGAGCTGTTTTTT CASSLGLGELFF
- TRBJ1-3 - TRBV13 TGTGCCAGCAGCTTACGGTCAGGAAACACCATATATTTT CASSLRSGNTIYF
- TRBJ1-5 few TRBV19 TGTGCCAGTAGTATAGACCAGGTATGGCAGCCCCAGCATTTT CASSIDQVWQPQHF
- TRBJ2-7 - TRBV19 TGTGCCAGTAGTGGGAGTTCGGCGGGCTCCTACGAGCAGTACTTC CASSGSSAGSYEQYF
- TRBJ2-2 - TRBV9 TGTGCCAGCAGCGTAGCCAGCGGAGTAAACACCGGGGAGCTGTTTTTT CASSVASGVNTGELFF
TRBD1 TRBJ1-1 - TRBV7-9 TGTGCCAGCCACAAGCCCGACAGGGTGTCTTTCTTT CASHKPDRVSFF
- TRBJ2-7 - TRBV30 TGTGCCTGGAGTCCCGGGACTCTTAGCTCCTACGAGCAGTACTTC CAWSPGTLSSYEQYF
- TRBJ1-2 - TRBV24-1 TGTGCCACCAGTGATTTCGGCACCGACTATGGCTACACCTTC CATSDFGTDYGYTF
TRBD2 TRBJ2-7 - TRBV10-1 TGCGCCAGCAGTGACCGGCTAGCGGGAGGTGTAGAGCAGTACTTC CASSDRLAGGVEQYF
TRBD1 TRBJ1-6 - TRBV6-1 TGTGCCAGCAGTGAAGCGGGACAGGGGAGAAATTCACCCCTCCACTTT CASSEAGQGRNSPLHF
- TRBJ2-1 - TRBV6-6 TGTGCCAGCAGTTACCCCGGGTCTTCGAAGGGCAATGAGCAGTTCTTC CASSYPGSSKGNEQFF
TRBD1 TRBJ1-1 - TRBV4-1 TGCGCCAGCAGCCGCGGGACAGGGGGTTCGAACACTGAAGCTTTCTTT CASSRGTGGSNTEAFF
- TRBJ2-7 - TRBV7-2 TGTGCCAGCAGCTCCAAGACAGGCTCCTACGAGCAGTACTTC CASSSKTGSYEQYF
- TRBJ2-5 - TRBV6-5 TGTGCCAGCACCCCAGGCGGAGAGACCCAGTACTTC CASTPGGETQYF
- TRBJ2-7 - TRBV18 TGTGCCAGCTCACCGGTTGGGGGCCCCATCTCCGAGCAGTACTTC CASSPVGGPISEQYF
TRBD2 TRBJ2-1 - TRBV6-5 TGTGCCAGCAGTTACTCGACTAGCGGGAGCTATGAGCAGTTCTTC CASSYSTSGSYEQFF
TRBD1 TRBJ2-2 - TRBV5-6 TGTGCCAGCAGCCCGACAGGGGGATACACCGGGGAGCTGTTTTTT CASSPTGGYTGELFF
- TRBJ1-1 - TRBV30 TGTGCCTGGAGTGGCCAGGGACAAGGTGAAGCTTTCTTT CAWSGQGQGEAFF
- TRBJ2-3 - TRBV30 TGTGCCTGGAGTGTACGAAGGGGGGCAGATACGCAGTATTTT CAWSVRRGADTQYF
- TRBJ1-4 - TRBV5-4 TGTGCCAGCAGCCGTACCGGGGATGAAAAACTGTTTTTT CASSRTGDEKLFF
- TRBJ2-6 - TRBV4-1 TGCGCCAGCAGCCCCAGGGCAAACTTGTTTTTCTCTGGGGCCAACGTCCTGACTTTC CASSPRANLFFSGANVLTF
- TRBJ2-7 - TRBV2 TGTGCCAGCAGTGCCCTTTCCTACGAGCAGTACTTC CASSALSYEQYF
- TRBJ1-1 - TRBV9 TGTGCCAGCAGCGCACAGGGAATTATGAACACTGAAGCTTTCTTT CASSAQGIMNTEAFF
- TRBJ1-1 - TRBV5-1 TGCGCCAGCAGCTTGAGGGTCGGGAACACTGAAGCTTTCTTT CASSLRVGNTEAFF
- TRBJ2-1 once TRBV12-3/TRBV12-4 TGTGCCAGCAGCCCCGGTTCCCAGCAGTTCTTC CASSPGSQQFF
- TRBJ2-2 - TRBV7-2 TGTGCCAGCACCCCCGAAGGGGGGATGAACACCGGGGAGCTGTTTTTT CASTPEGGMNTGELFF
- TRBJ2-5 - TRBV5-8 TGTGCCTACACCGGCCGGACACCAGGACAAGAGACCCAGTACTTC CAYTGRTPGQETQYF
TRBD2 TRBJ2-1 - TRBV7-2 TGTGCCAGCAGTTCGACTAGCGCCTCCTACAATGAGCAGTTCTTC CASSSTSASYNEQFF